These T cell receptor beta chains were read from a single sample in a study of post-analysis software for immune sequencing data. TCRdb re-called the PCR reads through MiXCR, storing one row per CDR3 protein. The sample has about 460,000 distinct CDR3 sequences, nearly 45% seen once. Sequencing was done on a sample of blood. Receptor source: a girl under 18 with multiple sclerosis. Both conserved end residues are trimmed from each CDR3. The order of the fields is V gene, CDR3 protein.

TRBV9,ASSPSGRNDEQF
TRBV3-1,ASSQVGLGVHEQY
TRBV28,ASRDRGASYEQY
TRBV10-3,AMRREREETQY
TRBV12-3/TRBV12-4,ASSLSGRAGEQF
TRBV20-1,STNLARGNEQF
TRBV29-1,SAQQGPGELF
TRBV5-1,ASSPDSGNVLT
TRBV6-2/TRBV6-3,ASSPRAYEQY
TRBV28,ASHNNAQGSTARVWSSYEQY
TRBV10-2,ASSDGTGGPYEQY
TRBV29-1,SVDRGQDEQF
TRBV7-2,ASSPRALLNHEQY